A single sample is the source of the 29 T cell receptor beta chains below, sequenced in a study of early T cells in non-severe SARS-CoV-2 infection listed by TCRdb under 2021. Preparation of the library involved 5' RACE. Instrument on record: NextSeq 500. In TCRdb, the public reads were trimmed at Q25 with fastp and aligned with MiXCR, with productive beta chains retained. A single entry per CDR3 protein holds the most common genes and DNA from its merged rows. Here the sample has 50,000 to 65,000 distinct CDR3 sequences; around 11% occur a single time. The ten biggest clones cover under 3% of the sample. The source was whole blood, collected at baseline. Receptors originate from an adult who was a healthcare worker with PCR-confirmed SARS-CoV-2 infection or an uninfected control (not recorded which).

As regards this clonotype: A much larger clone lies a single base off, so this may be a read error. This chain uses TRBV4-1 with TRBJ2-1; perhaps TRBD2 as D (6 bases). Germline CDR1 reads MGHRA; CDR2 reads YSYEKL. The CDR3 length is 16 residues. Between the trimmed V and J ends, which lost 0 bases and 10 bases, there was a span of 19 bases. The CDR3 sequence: CASSQDSGGLMEEQFF. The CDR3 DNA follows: TGCGCCAGCAGCCAAGATTCCGGGGGTCTGATGGAAGAGCAGTTCTTC.

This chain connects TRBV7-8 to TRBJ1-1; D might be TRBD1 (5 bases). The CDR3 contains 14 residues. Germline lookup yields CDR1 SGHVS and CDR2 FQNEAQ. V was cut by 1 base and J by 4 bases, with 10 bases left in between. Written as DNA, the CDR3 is TGTGCCAGCAGCTTAGTTGAGGGGACCACTGAAGCTTTCTTT. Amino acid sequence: CASSLVEGTTEAFF.

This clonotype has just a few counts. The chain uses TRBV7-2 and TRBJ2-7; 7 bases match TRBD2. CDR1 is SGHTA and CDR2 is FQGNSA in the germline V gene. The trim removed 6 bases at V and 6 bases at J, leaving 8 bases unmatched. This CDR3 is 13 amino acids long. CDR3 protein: CASRRLAGSEQYF. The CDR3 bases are TGTGCCAGCAGAAGACTAGCTGGTAGCGAGCAGTACTTC.

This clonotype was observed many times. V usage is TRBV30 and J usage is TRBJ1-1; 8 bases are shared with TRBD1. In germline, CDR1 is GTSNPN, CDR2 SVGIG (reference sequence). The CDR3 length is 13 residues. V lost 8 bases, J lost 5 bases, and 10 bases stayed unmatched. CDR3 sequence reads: CAGDRGGGTEAFF. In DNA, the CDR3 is TGTGCCGGCGACAGGGGAGGTGGGACTGAAGCTTTCTTT.

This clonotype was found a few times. The CDR3 here is CASSWGSGNTEAFF. In DNA, the CDR3 is TGCGCCAGCAGCTGGGGCAGCGGGAACACTGAAGCTTTCTTT. This chain links TRBV5-1 with TRBJ1-1, with D perhaps TRBD1 (5 bases). In germline, CDR1 is SGHRS, CDR2 YFSETQ. V was clipped by 3 bases and J by 1 base, with 10 bases between them. The CDR3 sequence is 14 residues long.

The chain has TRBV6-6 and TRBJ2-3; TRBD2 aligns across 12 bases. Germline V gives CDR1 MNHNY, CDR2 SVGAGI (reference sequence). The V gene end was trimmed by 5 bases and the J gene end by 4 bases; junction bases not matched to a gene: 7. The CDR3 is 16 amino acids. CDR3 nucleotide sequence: TGTGCCAGCAGTCGCCTAGCGGGGGGGCGGGCAGATACGCAGTATTTT. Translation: CASSRLAGGRADTQYF.

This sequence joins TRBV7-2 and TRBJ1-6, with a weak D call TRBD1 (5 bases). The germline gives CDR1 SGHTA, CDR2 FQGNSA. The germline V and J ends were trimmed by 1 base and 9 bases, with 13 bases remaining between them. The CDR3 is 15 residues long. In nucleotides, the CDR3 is TGTGCCAGCAGCTTAGATGGGGGTATTGGTTCACCCCTCCACTTT. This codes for CASSLDGGIGSPLHF.

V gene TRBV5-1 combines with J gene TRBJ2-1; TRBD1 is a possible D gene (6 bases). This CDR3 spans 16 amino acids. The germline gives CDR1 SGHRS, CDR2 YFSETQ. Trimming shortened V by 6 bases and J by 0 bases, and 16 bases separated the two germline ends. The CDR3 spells CASTKDGGTSYNEQFF. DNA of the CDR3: TGCGCCAGCACCAAGGATGGGGGCACCTCCTACAATGAGCAGTTCTTC.

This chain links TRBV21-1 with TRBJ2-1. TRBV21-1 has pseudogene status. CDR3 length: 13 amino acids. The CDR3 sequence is CASREMSHNEQFF. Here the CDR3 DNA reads TGTGCCAGCAGGGAAATGTCACACAATGAGCAGTTCTTC.

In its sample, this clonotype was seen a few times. The CDR3 is CASRGDTSYEQYF. The CDR3 DNA is TGCGCCAGCAGGGGGGACACCTCCTACGAGCAGTACTTC. The J gene is TRBJ2-7, the V gene TRBV10-2; tentative D call: TRBD1 (6 bases). Germline loops: CDR1 WSHSY, CDR2 SAAADI. There are 13 residues in the CDR3. Trimming removed 6 bases from V and 0 bases from J, with 9 bases in between.

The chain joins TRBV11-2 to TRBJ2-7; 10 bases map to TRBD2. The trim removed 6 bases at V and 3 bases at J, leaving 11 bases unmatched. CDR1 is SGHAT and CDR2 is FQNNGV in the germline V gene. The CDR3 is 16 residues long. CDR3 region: CASSRRGLAVYYEQYF. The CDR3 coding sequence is TGTGCCAGCAGTCGGCGTGGACTAGCGGTGTACTACGAGCAGTACTTC.

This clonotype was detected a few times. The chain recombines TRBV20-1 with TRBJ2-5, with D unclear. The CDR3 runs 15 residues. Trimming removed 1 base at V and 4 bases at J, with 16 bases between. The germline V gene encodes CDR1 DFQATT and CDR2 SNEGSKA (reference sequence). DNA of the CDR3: TGCAGTGCTAGAGTAAAAAAGGCGTCCCCAGAGACCCAGTACTTC. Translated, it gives CSARVKKASPETQYF.

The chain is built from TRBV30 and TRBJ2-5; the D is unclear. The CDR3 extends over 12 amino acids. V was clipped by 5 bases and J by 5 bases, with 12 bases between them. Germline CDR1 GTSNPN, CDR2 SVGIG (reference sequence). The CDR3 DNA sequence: TGTGCCTGGGCAACCCCTTCGGAGACCCAGTACTTC. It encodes CAWATPSETQYF.

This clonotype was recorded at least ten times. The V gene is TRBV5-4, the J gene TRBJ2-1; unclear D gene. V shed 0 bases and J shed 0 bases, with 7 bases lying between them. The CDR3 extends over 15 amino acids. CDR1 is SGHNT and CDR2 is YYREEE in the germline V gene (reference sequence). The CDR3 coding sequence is TGTGCCAGCAGCTTGGTTGGGGACTCCTACAATGAGCAGTTCTTC. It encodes CASSLVGDSYNEQFF.

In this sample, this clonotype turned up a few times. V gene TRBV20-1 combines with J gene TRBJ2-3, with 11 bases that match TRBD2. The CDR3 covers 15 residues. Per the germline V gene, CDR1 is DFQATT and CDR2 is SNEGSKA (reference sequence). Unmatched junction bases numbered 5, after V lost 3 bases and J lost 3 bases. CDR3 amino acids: CSARVSGGATDTQYF. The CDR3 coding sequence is TGCAGTGCTAGGGTTAGCGGGGGGGCAACAGATACGCAGTATTTT.

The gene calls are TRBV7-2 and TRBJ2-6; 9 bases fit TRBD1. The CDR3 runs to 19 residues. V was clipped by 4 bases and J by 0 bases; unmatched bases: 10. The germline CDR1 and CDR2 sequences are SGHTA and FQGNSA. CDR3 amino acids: CASSYTHRDRDSGANVLTF. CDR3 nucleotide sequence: TGTGCCAGCAGCTACACACACCGGGACAGGGACTCTGGGGCCAACGTCCTGACTTTC.

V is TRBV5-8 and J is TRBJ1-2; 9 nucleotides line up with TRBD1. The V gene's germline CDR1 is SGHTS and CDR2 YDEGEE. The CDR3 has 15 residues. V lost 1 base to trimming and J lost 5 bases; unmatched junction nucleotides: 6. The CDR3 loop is CASSLPGQGIYGYTF. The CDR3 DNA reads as TGTGCCAGCAGCTTGCCGGGACAGGGAATTTATGGCTACACCTTC. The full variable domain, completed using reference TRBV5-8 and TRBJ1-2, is EAGVTQSPTHLIKTRGQQATLRCSPISGHTSVYWYQQALGLGLQFLLWYDEGEERNRGNFPPRFSGRQFPNYSSELNVNALELEDSALYLCASSLPGQGIYGYTFGSGTRLTVV.

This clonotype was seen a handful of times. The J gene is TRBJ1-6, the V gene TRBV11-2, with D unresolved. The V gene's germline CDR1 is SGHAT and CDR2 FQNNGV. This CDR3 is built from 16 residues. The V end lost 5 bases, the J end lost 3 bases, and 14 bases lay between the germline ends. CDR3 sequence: CASSRMAAVYNSPLHF. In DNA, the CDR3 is TGTGCCAGCAGCCGTATGGCAGCCGTCTATAATTCACCCCTCCACTTT.

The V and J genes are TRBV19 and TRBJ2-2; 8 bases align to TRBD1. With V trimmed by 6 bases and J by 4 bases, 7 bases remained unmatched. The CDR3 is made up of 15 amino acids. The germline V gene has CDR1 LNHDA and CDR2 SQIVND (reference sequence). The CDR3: CASRLDRASTGELFF. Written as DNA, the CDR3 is TGTGCCAGTAGGCTGGACAGGGCTAGCACCGGGGAGCTGTTTTTT.

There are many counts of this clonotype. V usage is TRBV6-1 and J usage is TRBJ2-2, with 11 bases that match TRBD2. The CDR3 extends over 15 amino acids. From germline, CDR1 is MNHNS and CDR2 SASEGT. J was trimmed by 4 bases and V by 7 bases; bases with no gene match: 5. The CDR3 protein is CASTSLAGGTGELFF. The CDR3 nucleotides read TGTGCCAGCACCTCTCTAGCGGGAGGCACCGGGGAGCTGTTTTTT.

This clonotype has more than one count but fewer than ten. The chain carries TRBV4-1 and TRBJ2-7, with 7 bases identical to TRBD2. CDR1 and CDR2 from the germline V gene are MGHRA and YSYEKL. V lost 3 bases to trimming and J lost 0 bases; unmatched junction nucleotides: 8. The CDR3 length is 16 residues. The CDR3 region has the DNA TGCGCCAGCAGCCATGAAATAGCGGGCCGCTCCTACGAGCAGTACTTC. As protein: CASSHEIAGRSYEQYF.

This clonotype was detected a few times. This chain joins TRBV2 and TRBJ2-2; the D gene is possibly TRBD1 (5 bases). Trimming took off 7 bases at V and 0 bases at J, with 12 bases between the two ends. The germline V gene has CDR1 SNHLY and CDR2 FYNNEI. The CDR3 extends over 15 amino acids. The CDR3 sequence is CASTDRRANTGELFF. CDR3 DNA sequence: TGTGCCAGCACCGACAGAAGGGCGAACACCGGGGAGCTGTTTTTT.

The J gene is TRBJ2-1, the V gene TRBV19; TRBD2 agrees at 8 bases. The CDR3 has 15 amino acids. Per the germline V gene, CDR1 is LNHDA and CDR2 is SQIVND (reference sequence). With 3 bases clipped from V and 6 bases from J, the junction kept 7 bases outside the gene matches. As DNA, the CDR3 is TGTGCCAGTAGTATCGGCGGGGGGACCCCCAATGAGCAGTTCTTC. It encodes CASSIGGGTPNEQFF.

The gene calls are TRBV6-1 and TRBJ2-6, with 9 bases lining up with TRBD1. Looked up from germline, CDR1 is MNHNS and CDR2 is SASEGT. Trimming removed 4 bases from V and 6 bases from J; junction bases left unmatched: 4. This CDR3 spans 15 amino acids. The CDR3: CASSGGQGLANVLTF. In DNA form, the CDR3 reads TGTGCCAGCAGTGGAGGACAGGGGCTGGCCAACGTCCTGACTTTC.

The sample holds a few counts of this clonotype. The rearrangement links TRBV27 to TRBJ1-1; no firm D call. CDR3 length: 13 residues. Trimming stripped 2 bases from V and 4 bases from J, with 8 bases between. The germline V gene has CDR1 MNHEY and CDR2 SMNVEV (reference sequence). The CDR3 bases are TGTGCCAGCAGTTTAAACGCGGGCACTGAAGCTTTCTTT. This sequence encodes CASSLNAGTEAFF.

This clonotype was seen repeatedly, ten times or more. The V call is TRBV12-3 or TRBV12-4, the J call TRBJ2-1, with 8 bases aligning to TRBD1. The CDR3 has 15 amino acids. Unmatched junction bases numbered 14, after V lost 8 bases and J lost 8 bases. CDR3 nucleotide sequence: TGTGCCAGCGGGACAGGCCCCCCGCGGGATGATGAGCAGTTCTTC. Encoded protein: CASGTGPPRDDEQFF.

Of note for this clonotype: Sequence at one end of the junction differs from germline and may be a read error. The CDR3 loop reads CASSQSDGARLF. In DNA form, the CDR3 reads TGCGCCAGCAGCCAGTCAGACGGCGCCCGGCTTTTT. This chain joins TRBV4-1 and TRBJ1-4; D gene ambiguous. The CDR3 is 12 amino acids. Germline loops: CDR1 MGHRA, CDR2 YSYEKL.

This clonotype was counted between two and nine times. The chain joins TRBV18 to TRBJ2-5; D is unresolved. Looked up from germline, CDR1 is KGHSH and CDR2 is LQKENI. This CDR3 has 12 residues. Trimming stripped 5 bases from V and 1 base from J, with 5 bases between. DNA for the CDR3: TGTGCCAGCTCAGTACCCCAAGAGACCCAGTACTTC. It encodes CASSVPQETQYF. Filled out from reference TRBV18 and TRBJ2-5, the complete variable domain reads NAGVMQNPRHLVRRRGQEARLRCSPMKGHSHVYWYRQLPEEGLKFMVYLQKENIIDESGMPKERFSAEFPKEGPSILRIQQVVRGDSAAYFCASSVPQETQYFGPGTRLLVL.

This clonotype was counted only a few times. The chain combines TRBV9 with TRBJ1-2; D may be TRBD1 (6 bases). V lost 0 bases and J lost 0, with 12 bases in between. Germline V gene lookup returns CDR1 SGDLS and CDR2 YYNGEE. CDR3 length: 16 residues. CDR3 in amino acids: CASSVEQGLTNYGYTF. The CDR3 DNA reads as TGTGCCAGCAGCGTAGAACAGGGCCTTACTAACTATGGCTACACCTTC.